This T cell receptor (beta chain) originates from a study of CD8 T cells in ankylosing spondylitis. The CDR3 spans 14 residues. V lost 5 bases, J lost 1 base, and 11 bases lay in between. The germline V gene encodes CDR1 MNHNS and CDR2 SASEGT. TCRdb redid the calling of the 5' RACE reads with MiXCR, one entry per CDR3 protein. The repertoire has 150,000 or so distinct CDR3 sequences, roughly a third of them found once; the top ten carry over 5.5%. This sequence originates from a male donor with ankylosing spondylitis. Sequenced material: synovial fluid, either unsorted or a sorted T cell fraction (not recorded which). This chain joins TRBV6-1 and TRBJ1-1; tentative D call: TRBD1 (5 bases). This CDR3 is CASSPGGGNTEAFF. CDR3 nucleotides: TGTGCCAGCAGTCCCGGGGGGGGGAACACTGAAGCTTTCTTT.